This T cell receptor (beta chain) was sequenced for a study of T cells in Graves' hyperthyroidism and ophthalmopathy. Study summary: Peripheral blood was secured at the point of initial diagnosis, before any treatment.

The CDR3 has 14 amino acids. Germline trimming cut 2 bases from V and 7 bases from J; bases unmatched to any gene: 7. This clonotype was seen more than once but under ten times. It was RNA transcripts that yielded the amplified TCR beta CDR3 regions. Carried out on the TCR CDR3, a first-round RT-PCR used the HTBI primer set. MiXCR, run by TCRdb on the multiplex PCR reads, gives a single entry per CDR3 protein. The sample includes about 270,000 distinct CDR3 sequences, 22% of them seen just once. This chain connects TRBV12-3 or TRBV12-4 to TRBJ1-2; 7 bases line up with TRBD1. Sequencing was performed on blood. The TCR comes from a man under 40 with Graves' ophthalmopathy. The CDR3 sequence: CASSLKQGRIGYTF. CDR3 coding DNA: TGTGCCAGCAGTTTAAAACAGGGGAGGATTGGCTACACCTTC.